These T cell receptor beta chains were read from a single sample in a study of cytomegalovirus exposure and HLA in healthy donors. TCRdb's copy holds only in-frame clones and misses some; the assay was immunoSEQ multiplex PCR. In the table there are 95,000 to 150,000 clones, about 62% of which are singletons. Source material: PBMCs. The receptors come from a woman in her thirties or forties in good health and CMV-seropositive. Both conserved end residues are part of each CDR3. D genes are given only for firm matches. Expanded clones are given a class, and other clones once, few, many or no size at all.

>few|TRBV7-8|NA|TRBJ2-7
CASSIGVEQYF
TGTGCCAGCAGTATAGGGGTTGAGCAGTACTTC
>NA|TRBV6-1|NA|TRBJ1-3
CASSQGTTGNTIYF
TGTGCCAGCAGCCAGGGGACGACTGGAAACACCATATATTTT
>NA|TRBV18|TRBD1|TRBJ1-2
CASSPRQGDGYTF
TGTGCCAGCTCACCGAGACAGGGGGATGGCTACACCTTC
>NA|TRBV6-5|TRBD1|TRBJ1-1
CASSYSGQATEAFF
TGTGCCAGCAGTTATTCGGGACAGGCCACCGAAGCTTTCTTT
>once|TRBV9|TRBD1|TRBJ2-1
CASSVGTGGNNEQFF
TGTGCCAGCAGCGTCGGGACAGGGGGAAACAATGAGCAGTTCTTC
>NA|TRBV12-5|TRBD2|TRBJ2-1
CASGLGAGGPNEQFF
TGTGCTAGTGGTTTGGGAGCGGGGGGGCCCAATGAGCAGTTCTTC
>NA|TRBV12-5|TRBD1|TRBJ2-1
CASSRDRGRRDEQFF
TGTGCTAGTAGCCGGGACAGGGGGCGGAGGGATGAGCAGTTCTTC
>NA|TRBV5-4|NA|TRBJ2-7
CASSLDDLVREF
TGTGCCAGCAGCTTGGACGACTTAGTGCGTGAATTC
>few|TRBV6-5|NA|TRBJ1-5
CASIDGDSNQPQHF
TGTGCCAGCATCGACGGGGATAGCAATCAGCCCCAGCATTTT
>few|TRBV19|TRBD1|TRBJ1-2
CASTLPDRGGYGYTF
TGTGCCAGTACCCTACCCGACAGGGGGGGATATGGCTACACCTTC
>NA|TRBV5-1|NA|TRBJ2-5
CASSSTGTSQETQYF
TGCGCCAGCAGCTCGACCGGGACATCTCAAGAGACCCAGTACTTC
>NA|TRBV5-1|TRBD1|TRBJ2-3
CASSLGRGIATGDTQYF
TGCGCCAGCAGCTTAGGCAGGGGGATAGCTACAGGGGATACGCAGTATTTT
>NA|TRBV9|TRBD2|TRBJ2-6
CASARRAGVGGANVLTF
TGTGCCAGCGCGCGCCGGGCGGGAGTCGGGGGGGCCAACGTCCTGACTTTC
>NA|TRBV18|NA|TRBJ1-1
CASSRLSNTEAFF
TGTGCCAGCTCACGACTCTCGAACACTGAAGCTTTCTTT
>NA|TRBV6-1|TRBD2|TRBJ2-5
CASSPGLAREETQYF
TGTGCCAGCAGCCCCGGACTAGCGCGGGAAGAGACCCAGTACTTC
>NA|TRBV7-9|NA|TRBJ1-4
CASSFTGTNEKLFF
TGTGCCAGCAGCTTTACCGGGACAAACGAAAAACTGTTTTTT
>few|TRBV25-1|TRBD1|TRBJ2-7
CASSAGTGAYEQYF
TGTGCCAGCAGTGCCGGGACAGGAGCCTACGAGCAGTACTTC
>once|TRBV6-4|TRBD2|TRBJ2-1
CASSYTSDNEQFF
TGTGCCAGCAGTTATACTAGCGACAATGAGCAGTTCTTC
>NA|TRBV6-6|NA|TRBJ2-5
CASTTGETQYF
TGTGCCAGCACCACAGGGGAGACCCAGTACTTC
>few|TRBV14|TRBD1|TRBJ2-5
CASSRQSGGAVTQYF
TGTGCCAGCAGCCGACAATCAGGGGGCGCAGTGACCCAGTACTTC
>few|TRBV6-5|NA|TRBJ2-7
CASSYPGSYEQYF
TGTGCCAGCAGTTACCCGGGAAGCTACGAGCAGTACTTC
>NA|TRBV2|TRBD1|TRBJ1-5
CAIRQGGVQPQHF
TGTGCCATCCGACAGGGTGGGGTTCAGCCCCAGCATTTT
>NA|TRBV5-1|NA|TRBJ1-1
CASRDRLPEAEAFF
TGCGCCAGCAGAGATAGGCTCCCTGAGGCTGAAGCTTTCTTT
>NA|TRBV27|NA|TRBJ1-5
CASARSSNQPQHF
TGTGCCAGCGCCCGTAGTAGCAATCAGCCCCAGCATTTT
>few|TRBV30|TRBD1|TRBJ1-1
CAWRAGGHTEAFF
TGTGCCTGGAGGGCAGGGGGCCACACTGAAGCTTTCTTT
>NA|TRBV5-1|NA|TRBJ2-7
CASRLEEGEQYF
TGCGCCAGCAGGCTGGAGGAGGGCGAGCAGTACTTC
>NA|TRBV18|TRBD1|TRBJ1-6
CASSPRQGADSPLHF
TGTGCCAGCTCCCCTAGACAGGGGGCGGATTCACCCCTCCACTTT
>NA|TRBV6-6|NA|TRBJ1-2
CASSDTGYRGYTF
TGTGCCAGCAGTGATACAGGGTACCGTGGCTACACCTTC
>NA|TRBV28|TRBD1|TRBJ1-2
CASSLTGTGSYGYTF
TGTGCCAGCAGTCTTACCGGGACAGGGTCGTATGGCTACACCTTC
>few|TRBV7-9|TRBD1|TRBJ2-5
CASSSNGQGAETQYF
TGTGCCAGCAGCTCGAACGGACAGGGGGCAGAGACCCAGTACTTC
>NA|TRBV7-9|NA|TRBJ1-1
CASSFGDNTEAFF
TGTGCCAGCAGCTTCGGGGATAACACTGAAGCTTTCTTT
>NA|TRBV18|TRBD1|TRBJ1-2
CASSNRGQEGYTF
TGTGCCAGCTCAAATCGCGGACAGGAGGGCTACACCTTC
>NA|TRBV7-9|NA|TRBJ1-2
CSSSFTQGGVYGYTF
TGTTCCAGCAGCTTTACACAGGGTGGGGTCTATGGCTACACCTTC
>few|TRBV14|NA|TRBJ1-4
CASSQGLLAATSEKLFF
TGTGCCAGCAGCCAAGGCCTCTTAGCGGCAACGAGTGAAAAACTGTTTTTT
>NA|TRBV2|NA|TRBJ1-1
CASTEWVGDEAFF
TGTGCCAGCACCGAATGGGTAGGGGATGAAGCTTTCTTT
>NA|TRBV5-1|NA|TRBJ2-7
CASSLGQSANEQYF
TGCGCCAGCAGCTTGGGACAGAGTGCCAACGAGCAGTACTTC
>few|TRBV11-3|NA|TRBJ2-3
CASSFGLPDTDTQYF
TGTGCCAGCAGCTTTGGACTACCTGACACAGATACGCAGTATTTT
>once|TRBV18|NA|TRBJ2-7
CASSPLIEGSRDTYEQYF
TGTGCCAGCTCACCCCTAATAGAGGGTTCCCGGGACACCTACGAGCAGTACTTC
>NA|TRBV28|NA|TRBJ2-1
CASSLGLEQFF
TGTGCCAGCAGTTTGGGGCTGGAGCAGTTCTTC
>few|TRBV11-2|NA|TRBJ2-7
CASSLGSYEQYF
TGTGCCAGCAGCTTAGGTAGCTACGAGCAGTACTTC
>NA|TRBV2|NA|TRBJ2-4
CASRLDTMGNIQYF
TGTGCCAGCAGACTAGACACAATGGGGAACATTCAGTACTTC
>NA|TRBV6-1|NA|TRBJ1-5
CASQSDRGENQPQHF
TGTGCCAGCCAGAGTGACCGGGGAGAAAATCAGCCCCAGCATTTT
>NA|TRBV29-1|TRBD1|TRBJ2-6
CSVVGQGAPGANVLTF
TGCAGCGTTGTGGGCCAGGGGGCACCTGGGGCCAACGTCCTGACTTTC
>NA|TRBV18|TRBD1|TRBJ2-5
CASSLRQGGETQYF
TGTGCCAGCTCACTCCGACAGGGCGGGGAGACCCAGTACTTC
>few|TRBV7-9|TRBD1|TRBJ1-1
CASSSPGQTLMNTEAFF
TGTGCCAGCAGTTCCCCGGGACAGACTCTGATGAACACTGAAGCTTTCTTT
>once|TRBV5-1|NA|TRBJ1-1
CASSLEGRMNTEAFF
TGCGCCAGCAGCTTGGAGGGGAGGATGAACACTGAAGCTTTCTTT
>NA|TRBV18|NA|TRBJ2-3
CASSRFTSTDTQYF
TGTGCCAGCTCTCGCTTTACTAGCACAGATACGCAGTATTTT
>NA|TRBV4-1|TRBD1|TRBJ1-1
CASSYQGGNTEAFF
TGCGCCAGCAGCTACCAGGGGGGGAACACTGAAGCTTTCTTT
>NA|TRBV13|TRBD2|TRBJ2-7
CASSSRLAGFHEQYF
TGTGCCAGCAGCTCTAGACTAGCCGGGTTTCACGAGCAGTACTTC
>NA|TRBV5-1|NA|TRBJ2-7
CASSLVDEQYF
TGCGCCAGCAGCTTGGTCGACGAGCAGTACTTC
>NA|TRBV5-1|NA|TRBJ2-3
CASSLGATADTQYF
TGCGCCAGCAGCTTGGGAGCAACTGCAGATACGCAGTATTTT
>NA|TRBV29-1|NA|TRBJ2-1
CSVNRFNEQFF
TGCAGCGTCAACCGGTTCAATGAGCAGTTCTTC
>NA|TRBV7-6|TRBD2|TRBJ2-6
CASSLLAGGRSGANVLTF
TGTGCCAGCAGCTTACTAGCGGGAGGGCGTTCTGGGGCCAACGTCCTGACTTTC
>few|TRBV14|TRBD1|TRBJ1-1
CASSRQGGNTEAFF
TGTGCCAGCAGCCGTCAGGGGGGGAACACTGAAGCTTTCTTT
>NA|TRBV29-1|NA|TRBJ2-3
CSVGQGGDTQYF
TGCAGCGTCGGTCAGGGGGGAGATACGCAGTATTTT
>NA|TRBV6-5|TRBD1|TRBJ1-2
CASSYSGQGEDGYTF
TGTGCCAGCAGTTACTCGGGACAGGGAGAGGATGGCTACACCTTC